A single sample is the source of the 4 T cell receptor beta chains below, sequenced in a study. One entry per CDR3 protein results from TCRdb running MiXCR on the RT-PCR reads. The table shows more than 600,000 distinct CDR3 sequences, with around 14% occurring only once. The specimen was memory CD4+ T cells from blood. These receptors were obtained from a female donor in good health, serving as a healthy control.

This chain connects TRBV5-1 to TRBJ2-1; 12 bases align to TRBD2. Per the germline V gene, CDR1 is SGHRS and CDR2 is YFSETQ. V lost 3 bases, J lost 2 bases, and 3 bases stayed unmatched. The CDR3 has 16 residues. The CDR3 is CASSSTSGSTYNEQFF. The CDR3 DNA reads TGCGCCAGCAGCTCGACTAGCGGGAGCACCTACAATGAGCAGTTCTTC.

This clonotype was counted ten times or more. The CDR3 spells CASSFPGGGLQYF. The CDR3, as DNA: TGTGCCAGCAGCTTCCCAGGGGGGGGCCTTCAGTACTTC. The rearrangement uses TRBV7-8 and TRBJ2-4; D may be TRBD1 or TRBD2 (7 bases each). Per the germline V gene, CDR1 is SGHVS and CDR2 is FQNEAQ. CDR3 size: 13 residues. V gave up 3 bases and J gave up 11 bases, with 14 bases separating them.

Ten or more counts support this clonotype. The rearrangement joins TRBV20-1 to TRBJ2-7, with D possibly TRBD1 on 7 matching bases. The germline V gene encodes CDR1 DFQATT and CDR2 SNEGSKA (reference sequence). Trimming pared 1 base from V and 0 bases from J, leaving 28 bases between. The CDR3 length is 20 residues. CDR3 region: CSARGGERFTGTELSYEQYF. The DNA for the CDR3 is TGCAGTGCTAGAGGGGGGGAACGCTTTACCGGGACAGAACTCTCCTACGAGCAGTACTTC.

This clonotype has at least ten counts. The J gene is TRBJ2-3, the V gene TRBV29-1; TRBD1 matches at 7 bases. V lost 5 bases to trimming and J lost 0 bases; unmatched junction nucleotides: 5. Germline V gives CDR1 SQVTM, CDR2 ANQGSEA. The CDR3 length is 14 residues. CDR3 loop: CSVRQGSSTDTQYF. CDR3 DNA sequence: TGCAGCGTTCGACAGGGATCTAGCACAGATACGCAGTATTTT.